Below, 3 T cell receptor beta chains from the same sample are listed, as sequenced in a study of blood T cells in healthy people across ages. A second PCR, run for about 7 to 11 cycles, used a sample-barcoded 5' primer plus a J-beta primer mix. In TCRdb, the 5' RACE reads were re-called with MiXCR into one record per CDR3 protein. This sample has hundreds of thousands of distinct CDR3 sequences; roughly 46% occur once, and the top ten carry approximately 18%. Sequencing was carried out using blood. These receptors all stem from a man of 80 years or more in good health.

This clonotype was seen a few times. CDR3 DNA: TGTGCCAGCAGTGAAAGAGCGGGAGTGGAGACCCAGTACTTC. This encodes CASSERAGVETQYF. The chain recombines TRBV12-3 or TRBV12-4 with TRBJ2-5, with 8 bases fitting TRBD2. CDR3 length equals 14 residues. With V trimmed by 5 bases and J by 5 bases, 7 bases remained unmatched.

This chain joins TRBV29-1 and TRBJ2-5; 16 positions match TRBD2. The CDR3 is made up of 15 amino acids. V lost 7 bases and J lost 11; bases outside the gene matches: 13. Germline V gene data show CDR1 as SQVTM and CDR2 as ANQGSEA. The CDR3 region is CSAQGLAGGGNEQYF. In DNA form, the CDR3 reads TGCAGCGCCCAGGGACTAGCGGGAGGGGGGAATGAGCAGTACTTC.

This clonotype has just a few counts. V is TRBV20-1 and J is TRBJ1-5; D gene ambiguous. V lost 1 base to trimming and J lost 5 bases, with 9 bases between them. CDR3 size: 13 residues. Germline CDR1 DFQATT, CDR2 SNEGSKA (reference sequence). In nucleotides, the CDR3 is TGCAGTGCTAGAGTAGGAGTTGATCAGCCCCAGCATTTT. It specifies CSARVGVDQPQHF.